One sample yielded the 31 T cell receptor beta chains listed below, sequenced in a study of blood T cell repertoires in COVID-19. Only in-frame clones appear in the TCRdb table, and some are missing; sequencing was by immunoSEQ multiplex PCR. The sample includes around 400,000 clones, approximately 89% of them seen just once. Source material: peripheral blood. Receptor source: a woman aged 60-70 years with COVID-19, enrolled during active disease.

The rearrangement uses TRBV2 and TRBJ2-7; 7 bases line up with TRBD1. This CDR3 spans 10 amino acids. Per germline, CDR1 SNHLY and CDR2 FYNNEI. The CDR3 bases are TGTGCAGGGGGCGGTTACGAGCAGTACTTC. This translates into CAGGGYEQYF.

The V gene is TRBV5-1, the J gene TRBJ2-2; 7 positions match TRBD2. Losses at the gene ends were 7 bases for V and 0 bases for J; bases not matched to a gene: 3. Germline assignment: CDR1 SGHRS and CDR2 YFSETQ. The CDR3 totals 14 residues. The CDR3 region is CASGGGSNTGELFF. CDR3 in DNA: TGCGCCAGCGGCGGGGGTTCGAACACCGGGGAGCTGTTTTTT.

This rearrangement joins TRBV2 to TRBJ1-3, with unresolved D. Germline V gene data show CDR1 as SNHLY and CDR2 as FYNNEI. V gave up 3 bases and J gave up 2 bases, with 8 bases separating them. CDR3 length equals 14 residues. CDR3 sequence reads: CASSDRGPGNTIYF. CDR3 nucleotide sequence: TGTGCCAGCAGTGACCGAGGGCCTGGAAACACCATATATTTT.

The chain is built from TRBV11-2 and TRBJ1-1; a possible D gene is TRBD1 (5 bases). There are 15 residues in the CDR3. Looked up from germline, CDR1 is SGHAT and CDR2 is FQNNGV. Trimming cost V 5 bases and J 5 bases, with 18 bases left between them. The CDR3 DNA sequence: TGTGCCAGCAGCCGCAGCTATGGGGGGGGGACTGAAGCTTTCTTT. It specifies CASSRSYGGGTEAFF.

The chain is built from TRBV29-1 and TRBJ2-5, with TRBD1 matching 7 bases. Germline V gene sequence: CDR1 SQVTM, CDR2 ANQGSEA. Trimming at V came to 8 bases and at J to 5 bases, leaving 8 bases not matched to a gene. The CDR3 contains 12 residues. In DNA form, the CDR3 reads TGCAGCACCAAAACAGGGGAGGAGACCCAGTACTTC. It codes for CSTKTGEETQYF.

V and J are TRBV2 and TRBJ2-7, with 9 bases matching TRBD2. The CDR3 consists of 18 residues. J was trimmed by 2 bases and V by 4 bases; bases with no gene match: 15. Per the germline V gene, CDR1 is SNHLY and CDR2 is FYNNEI. CDR3 protein: CASSGAGGPRLRTYEQYF. CDR3 sequence (DNA): TGTGCCAGCAGTGGGGCGGGGGGGCCGCGGTTGAGGACCTACGAGCAGTACTTC.

This chain joins TRBV27 and TRBJ1-5; TRBD1 matches at 12 bases. This CDR3 contains 15 residues. Germline loops: CDR1 MNHEY, CDR2 SMNVEV (reference sequence). The trim removed 4 bases at V and 5 bases at J, leaving 3 bases unmatched. CDR3 residues: CASSSGDRGHQPQHF. The CDR3, as DNA: TGTGCCAGCAGTTCCGGGGACAGGGGGCATCAGCCCCAGCATTTT.

This clone was observed once. The chain has TRBV11-1 and TRBJ1-5; 7 bases match TRBD1. J gave up 7 bases and V 1 base, and 4 bases lay outside the gene matches. The CDR3 has 14 amino acids. Germline V CDR1 and CDR2: SGHAT, FQDESV (reference sequence). The CDR3 sequence is CASSLDGGGQPQHF. CDR3 nucleotide sequence: TGTGCCAGCAGCTTAGATGGAGGGGGCCAGCCCCAGCATTTT.

The chain carries TRBV3-1 (or the pseudogene TRBV3-2) and TRBJ1-4, with D possibly TRBD1 on 6 matching bases. V lost 4 bases, J lost 8 bases, and 17 bases lay in between. Germline V gene data show CDR1 as LGHDT and CDR2 as YNNKEL (reference sequence). This CDR3 spans 15 amino acids. The chain's CDR3 is CASSPGGGLGEKLFF. The CDR3, as DNA: TGTGCCAGCAGCCCTGGGGGGGGCTTAGGGGAAAAACTGTTTTTT.

This rearrangement joins TRBV6-2 or TRBV6-3 to TRBJ1-5; 7 positions agree with TRBD1. CDR1 is MNHEY and CDR2 is SVGEGT in the germline V gene. After removal of 6 bases from V and 6 bases from J, the junction contained 8 bases not matched to a gene. The CDR3 spans 14 residues. In DNA form, the CDR3 reads TGTGCCAGCAGCATCCAGGGGGGAGCTCAGCCCCAGCATTTT. It yields the protein CASSIQGGAQPQHF.

The genes are TRBV7-8 and TRBJ2-7; 8 bases fit TRBD2. V dropped 3 bases and J dropped 2; count of bases not matched to a gene: 15. From germline, CDR1 is SGHVS and CDR2 FQNEAQ. CDR3 length: 18 residues. The CDR3 reads CASSFSPATVSGAYEQYF. The CDR3 DNA reads TGTGCCAGCAGCTTCTCGCCCGCTACGGTTAGCGGGGCCTACGAGCAGTACTTC.

V gene TRBV21-1 combines with J gene TRBJ1-6; TRBD1, the D gene given by the table, was not confirmed from the DNA. TRBV21-1 constitutes a pseudogene. The length of the CDR3 is 21 residues. As DNA, the CDR3 is TGTGCCAGCAGCAAAGATGGAAAGAGCGGCGGCGGGACAGGGGTTAATTCACCCCTCCACTTT. Translation: CASSKDGKSGGGTGVNSPLHF.

The chain has TRBV7-2 and TRBJ1-1, with D unclear. The CDR3 covers 13 residues. The V gene's germline CDR1 is SGHTA and CDR2 FQGNSA. Trimming took off 5 bases at V and 3 bases at J, with 10 bases between the two ends. The CDR3 nucleotides are TGTGCCAGCAGCGAGTCGCGGGACACTGAAGCTTTCTTT. Residues: CASSESRDTEAFF.

V is TRBV5-6 and J is TRBJ1-1; D is uncertain. CDR1 is SGHDT and CDR2 is YYEEEE in the germline V gene. The CDR3 extends over 15 amino acids. V was pared by 4 bases and J by 1 base, with 14 bases between. CDR3 nucleotide sequence: TGTGCCAGCAGCACCAGAGGGTACCAGAACACTGAAGCTTTCTTT. Its translation is CASSTRGYQNTEAFF. Using reference TRBV5-6 and TRBJ1-1 for the parts outside the CDR3, the full variable domain is DAGVTQSPTHLIKTRGQQVTLRCSPKSGHDTVSWYQQALGQGPQFIFQYYEEEERQRGNFPDRFSGHQFPNYSSELNVNALLLGDSALYLCASSTRGYQNTEAFFGQGTRLTVV.

This sequence joins TRBV5-1 and TRBJ2-2, with TRBD1 as a possible D gene (6 bases). This CDR3 is built from 16 residues. Germline V lookup: CDR1 SGHRS, CDR2 YFSETQ. Trimming took off 0 bases at V and 0 bases at J, with 9 bases between the two ends. The CDR3 here is CASSLGWTANTGELFF. Written as DNA, the CDR3 is TGCGCCAGCAGCTTGGGATGGACAGCGAACACCGGGGAGCTGTTTTTT.

V is TRBV27 and J is TRBJ1-5, with a weak D call TRBD1 (6 bases). V was pared by 5 bases and J by 6 bases, with 14 bases between. This CDR3 spans 14 amino acids. The germline V gene has CDR1 MNHEY and CDR2 SMNVEV (reference sequence). The CDR3 protein is CASSPLTGLQPQHF. In DNA, the CDR3 is TGTGCCAGCAGTCCTCTGACAGGACTTCAGCCCCAGCATTTT.

This clone was seen only once. The chain has TRBV30 and TRBJ2-7, with 9 bases that match TRBD1. This CDR3 contains 13 residues. From germline, CDR1 is GTSNPN and CDR2 SVGIG (reference sequence). The J segment lost 11 bases and the V segment lost 0 bases, leaving 8 bases of the junction unmatched. The CDR3 DNA reads TGTGCCTGGAGTGTACGGGGACAGGGTTCCGAGTACTTC. Translated, it gives CAWSVRGQGSEYF.

This chain connects TRBV14 to TRBJ1-1; no definite D call. The CDR3 covers 15 residues. The V end lost 0 bases, the J end lost 6 bases, and 14 bases lay between the germline ends. Germline V gene data show CDR1 as SGHDN and CDR2 as FVKESK. The CDR3 region is CASSQDTGQSSEAFF. The CDR3 DNA sequence: TGTGCCAGCAGCCAAGATACGGGTCAGAGTTCTGAAGCTTTCTTT.

This chain connects TRBV4-1 to TRBJ2-7, with TRBD1 matching 8 bases. Trimming removed 0 bases from V and 0 bases from J; junction bases left unmatched: 1. The CDR3 runs 15 residues. Looked up from germline, CDR1 is MGHRA and CDR2 is YSYEKL. Written as DNA, the CDR3 is TGCGCCAGCAGCCAAGATCAGGGGGCCTCCTACGAGCAGTACTTC. As protein: CASSQDQGASYEQYF.

The CDR3 sequence: CASSLISLHGYTF. CDR3 DNA: TGTGCCAGCAGCTTAATTAGCCTGCATGGCTACACCTTC. This sequence joins TRBV7-9 and TRBJ1-2, with no clear D. The CDR3 consists of 13 residues. The V gene lost 2 bases and the J gene lost 6 bases, with 10 bases spanning the gap. Per the germline V gene, CDR1 is SEHNR and CDR2 is FQNEAQ (reference sequence). Complete variable domain (other parts from reference TRBV7-9 and TRBJ1-2): DTGVSQNPRHKITKRGQNVTFRCDPISEHNRLYWYRQTLGQGPEFLTYFQNEAQLEKSRLLSDRFSAERPKGSFSTLEIQRTEQGDSAMYLCASSLISLHGYTFGSGTRLTVV.

The CDR3 protein is CASSLLRNEQYF. CDR3 DNA: TGTGCCAGCAGTCTCCTCAGGAACGAGCAGTACTTC. V is TRBV28 and J is TRBJ2-7; D ambiguous. Germline CDR1 reads MDHEN; CDR2 reads SYDVKM. This CDR3 comprises 12 residues. V was cut by 5 bases and J by 5 bases, with 10 bases left in between.

The chain employs TRBV30 and TRBJ1-2; no clear D gene. The CDR3 spans 14 residues. V lost 1 base, J lost 1 base, and 10 bases lay in between. In germline, CDR1 is GTSNPN, CDR2 SVGIG (reference sequence). CDR3 protein: CAWSASQSNYGYTF. In nucleotides, the CDR3 is TGTGCCTGGAGTGCCTCACAGAGTAACTATGGCTACACCTTC.

This clone was counted once. The chain uses TRBV21-1 and TRBJ1-2; TRBD1 is the table's D call and was not checked against the DNA. TRBV21-1 is a recognized pseudogene. The CDR3 covers 14 residues. The CDR3 sequence is CASSKESRNYGYTF. Written as DNA, the CDR3 is TGTGCCAGCAGCAAAGAGTCCAGGAACTATGGCTACACCTTC.

The chain combines TRBV4-1 with TRBJ1-6; D unresolved. Trimming took off 0 bases at V and 10 bases at J, with 19 bases between the two ends. The CDR3 loop spans 17 amino acids. Germline values: CDR1 MGHRA, CDR2 YSYEKL. CDR3 nucleotides: TGCGCCAGCAGCCAAGATCAGACTGCCGGCAGTCACTCACCCCTCCACTTT. Encoded protein: CASSQDQTAGSHSPLHF.

The V call is TRBV9, the J call TRBJ2-6; D unclear. The CDR3 totals 16 residues. Germline V gives CDR1 SGDLS, CDR2 YYNGEE. The V gene lost 0 bases and the J gene lost 0 bases, with 7 bases spanning the gap. The CDR3: CASSVALSSGANVLTF. DNA of the CDR3: TGTGCCAGCAGCGTAGCTCTCAGCTCTGGGGCCAACGTCCTGACTTTC.

This chain links TRBV11-2 with TRBJ2-2; TRBD2 agrees at 8 bases. Unmatched junction bases numbered 7, after V lost 1 base and J lost 3 bases. The CDR3 extends over 17 amino acids. Germline CDR1 SGHAT, CDR2 FQNNGV. CDR3 sequence: CASSLGAPGGYTGELFF. For the CDR3, the DNA is TGTGCCAGCAGCTTAGGGGCGCCGGGAGGGTACACCGGGGAGCTGTTTTTT.

This chain connects TRBV25-1 to TRBJ1-3; D call uncertain. V lost 6 bases to trimming and J lost 0 bases, with 6 bases between them. The CDR3 is 13 residues long. From germline, CDR1 is MGHDK and CDR2 SYGVNS. The CDR3 DNA follows: TGTGCCAGCAGGACAAACTCTGGAAACACCATATATTTT. Translating it yields CASRTNSGNTIYF.

The genes are TRBV19 and TRBJ2-1, with TRBD1 matching over 10 bases. With V trimmed by 8 bases and J by 6 bases, 13 bases remained unmatched. CDR3 size: 16 residues. CDR1 LNHDA and CDR2 SQIVND come from the germline V gene (reference sequence). CDR3 nucleotides: TGTGCCAGTTTCGGACAGGGGGGCGGGGTTCGCAATGAGCAGTTCTTC. It codes for CASFGQGGGVRNEQFF.

A few counts support this clone. This rearrangement joins TRBV7-3 to TRBJ2-2, with a weak D call TRBD2 (6 bases). The germline V and J ends were trimmed by 5 bases and 1 base, with 11 bases remaining between them. The CDR3 is 15 amino acids. Per the germline V gene, CDR1 is SGHTA and CDR2 is FQGTGA. DNA for the CDR3: TGTGCCAGCAGCCCGATGGGGGGGAACACCGGGGAGCTGTTTTTT. Residues: CASSPMGGNTGELFF.

V and J are TRBV14 and TRBJ2-1; tentative D call: TRBD1 (6 bases). V was clipped by 3 bases and J by 3 bases, with 24 bases between them. CDR1 is SGHDN, CDR2 FVKESK, per germline. CDR3 length equals 19 residues. CDR3 sequence (DNA): TGTGCCAGCAGCCACGCCAGAGGACAGTCTGGTTTGAACTACAATGAGCAGTTCTTC. This encodes CASSHARGQSGLNYNEQFF.

V gene TRBV5-1 combines with J gene TRBJ1-1, with unresolved D. CDR1 is SGHRS, CDR2 YFSETQ, per germline. The CDR3 totals 16 residues. Trimming removed 0 bases from V and 4 bases from J, with 16 bases in between. Here the CDR3 DNA reads TGCGCCAGCAGCTTGGACTTTCGGGGTTCGAGCACTGAAGCTTTCTTT. This encodes CASSLDFRGSSTEAFF.